One sample yielded the 11 T cell receptor beta chains listed below, sequenced in a study of shared clonotypes between healthy human individuals. Repertoires were generated with immunoSEQ multiplex PCR, while TCRdb's copy carries only in-frame clones and drops some. The table lists more than 2 million clones, 85% to 95% of them singletons. Material: naive CD4+ T cells sorted from blood. Stated subset: CD45RA+ positively selected. These TCRs come from a man aged 18 to 29 in good health.

The chain links TRBV9 to TRBJ2-7; D might be TRBD1 (5 bases). CDR1 and CDR2 from the germline V gene are SGDLS and YYNGEE. V was shortened by 0 bases and J by 0 bases, with 10 bases between the two germline ends. CDR3 size: 15 residues. CDR3 nucleotides: TGTGCCAGCAGCGTAGATGCAGGGCACTCCTACGAGCAGTACTTC. This encodes CASSVDAGHSYEQYF.

The V gene is TRBV11-2, the J gene TRBJ1-2; D is possibly TRBD1 (5 bases). The V and J ends lost 0 bases and 6 bases respectively, with 11 bases between them. Germline-derived CDR1 and CDR2 are SGHAT and FQNNGV. This CDR3 is built from 14 residues. The CDR3, as DNA: TGTGCCAGCAGCTTAGATCTGCAGGGTAATGGCTACACCTTC. Its protein product is CASSLDLQGNGYTF.

The chain employs TRBV7-6 and TRBJ1-1; D not certain. CDR1 is SGHVS and CDR2 is FNYEAQ in the germline V gene. This CDR3 comprises 14 residues. The V end was cut by 0 bases, the J end by 2 bases, with 7 bases between. The CDR3 spells CASSLAVQNTEAFF. The CDR3 DNA follows: TGTGCCAGCAGCTTAGCGGTTCAAAACACTGAAGCTTTCTTT.

The chain links TRBV9 to TRBJ2-1, with 11 bases matching TRBD2. Trimming cost V 3 bases and J 3 bases; bases outside gene matches: 11. CDR3 length: 18 amino acids. Germline CDR1 reads SGDLS; CDR2 reads YYNGEE. The CDR3 loop reads CASSAHTPGTSGYNEQFF. CDR3 in DNA: TGTGCCAGCAGCGCACACACCCCCGGGACTAGCGGCTACAATGAGCAGTTCTTC.

The chain links TRBV11-2 to TRBJ2-1, with TRBD2 matching over 7 bases. Per germline, CDR1 SGHAT and CDR2 FQNNGV. The CDR3 extends over 14 amino acids. V shed 5 bases and J 7 bases; nucleotides not matched to a gene: 8. CDR3: CASSLSGVRNEQFF. The CDR3 nucleotides are TGTGCCAGCAGCCTAAGCGGGGTGAGAAATGAGCAGTTCTTC. Variable domain in full (rest from reference TRBV11-2 and TRBJ2-1): EAGVAQSPRYKIIEKRQSVAFWCNPISGHATLYWYQQILGQGPKLLIQFQNNGVVDDSQLPKDRFSAERLKGVDSTLKIQPAKLEDSAVYLCASSLSGVRNEQFFGPGTRLTVL.

This rearrangement joins TRBV6-1 to TRBJ1-5; 9 bases line up with TRBD1. The germline CDR1 and CDR2 sequences are MNHNS and SASEGT. This CDR3 comprises 16 residues. The ends lost 1 base at V and 5 bases at J; junction bases unmatched: 6. The CDR3 DNA is TGTGCCAGCAGTGAAGGTGCGGGACAGGGCTATCAGCCCCAGCATTTT. Translated, it gives CASSEGAGQGYQPQHF.

This chain links TRBV6-5 with TRBJ1-5; tentatively, D is TRBD1 (6 bases). The V end lost 4 bases, the J end lost 4 bases, and 8 bases lay between the germline ends. In germline, CDR1 is MNHEY, CDR2 SVGAGI. CDR3 length: 13 residues. CDR3 protein: CASSLDRNQPQHF. CDR3 bases: TGTGCCAGCAGTTTAGACAGGAATCAGCCCCAGCATTTT.

The chain combines TRBV9 with TRBJ2-5, with D unresolved. Trimming stripped 0 bases from V and 5 bases from J, with 8 bases between. This CDR3 has 13 amino acids. The germline gives CDR1 SGDLS, CDR2 YYNGEE. CDR3 residues: CASSVGQVETQYF. CDR3 DNA: TGTGCCAGCAGCGTAGGGCAGGTTGAGACCCAGTACTTC.

The chain joins TRBV10-3 to TRBJ2-2, with TRBD1 identical over 7 bases. This CDR3 contains 14 residues. The germline V gene has CDR1 ENHRY and CDR2 SYGVKD. Trimming removed 6 bases from V and 3 bases from J; junction bases left unmatched: 4. CDR3 loop: CAIRVDRDTGELFF. The CDR3, as DNA: TGTGCCATCAGGGTAGACAGGGACACCGGGGAGCTGTTTTTT.

The chain joins TRBV7-2 to TRBJ1-5; perhaps TRBD1 as D (6 bases). The CDR3 has 15 residues. Between the trimmed V and J ends, which lost 3 bases and 7 bases, there was a span of 16 bases. Germline CDR1 is SGHTA and CDR2 is FQGNSA. The CDR3 nucleotides read TGTGCCAGCAGCTTTCGGCAGGGGTCAAACCAGCCCCAGCATTTT. This gives the protein CASSFRQGSNQPQHF.

V usage is TRBV10-1 and J usage is TRBJ2-3; D is possibly TRBD1 (6 bases). V was cut by 3 bases and J by 1 base, with 17 bases left in between. Looked up from germline, CDR1 is WNHNN and CDR2 is SYGVQD (reference sequence). This CDR3 has 17 amino acids. The CDR3 loop reads CASSDHLGRGGTDTQYF. The DNA for the CDR3 is TGCGCCAGCAGTGACCACCTCGGCAGGGGTGGCACAGATACGCAGTATTTT.